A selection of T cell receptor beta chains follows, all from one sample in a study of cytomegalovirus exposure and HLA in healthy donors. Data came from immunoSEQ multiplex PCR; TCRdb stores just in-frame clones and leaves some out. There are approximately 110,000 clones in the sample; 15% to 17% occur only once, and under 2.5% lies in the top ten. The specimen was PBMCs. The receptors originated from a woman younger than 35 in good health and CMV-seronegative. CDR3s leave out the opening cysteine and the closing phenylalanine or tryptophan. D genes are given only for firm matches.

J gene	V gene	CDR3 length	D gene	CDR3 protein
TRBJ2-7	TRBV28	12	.	ASSLTDSLNEQY
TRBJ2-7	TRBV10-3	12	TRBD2	AISGTSGTYEQY
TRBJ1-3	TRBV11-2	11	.	ASKGASGNTIY
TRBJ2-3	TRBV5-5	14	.	ASSLFGGVVTDTQY
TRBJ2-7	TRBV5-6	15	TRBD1	ASSLGRTGKRSYEQY
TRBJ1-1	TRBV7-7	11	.	ASSRLVNTEAF
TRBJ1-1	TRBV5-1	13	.	ASSLDGRLNTEAF
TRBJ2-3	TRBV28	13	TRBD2	ASRLAGGGSDTQY
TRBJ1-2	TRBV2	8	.	ASRPRGYT
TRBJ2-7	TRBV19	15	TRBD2	ASSMLSTSGSSYEQY